The 23 T cell receptor beta chains below come from one sample, sequenced in a study of naive and memory T cell subsets. The beta constant-region primer was an equimolar mix of two oligonucleotides covering TRBC1 and TRBC2. MiXCR was run by TCRdb on the UMI-ligation and nested PCR reads, yielding one entry per CDR3 protein. The sample shows 70,000 to 95,000 distinct CDR3 sequences, more than 6.5% of them seen only once. The sample was central memory CD4+ T cells from blood. The receptor source for this set is a human donor in good health.

This clonotype was counted many times. The chain couples TRBV30 to TRBJ1-1, with D perhaps matching TRBD1 (5 bases). Germline loops: CDR1 GTSNPN, CDR2 SVGIG (reference sequence). Trimming took off 4 bases at V and 8 bases at J, with 11 bases between the two ends. The CDR3 totals 11 residues. As DNA, the CDR3 is TGTGCCTGGATTCCCGGGACGGAAGCTTTCTTT. It codes for CAWIPGTEAFF.

This clonotype was picked up a small number of times. V usage is TRBV19 and J usage is TRBJ2-5; 7 nucleotides line up with TRBD1. V lost 5 bases, J lost 5 bases, and 8 bases stayed unmatched. Germline assignment: CDR1 LNHDA and CDR2 SQIVND (reference sequence). The CDR3 covers 14 residues. The DNA for the CDR3 is TGTGCCAGTAGTCCCCGGGGCAGGGGGGAGACCCAGTACTTC. This gives the protein CASSPRGRGETQYF. The variable domain in full, with the rest retrieved from reference TRBV19 and TRBJ2-5, is DGGITQSPKYLFRKEGQNVTLSCEQNLNHDAMYWYRQDPGQGLRLIYYSQIVNDFQKGDIAEGYSVSREKKESFPLTVTSAQKNPTAFYLCASSPRGRGETQYFGPGTRLLVL.

This clonotype showed up just a few times. Germline and junction disagree at one end, which may indicate a read error. The V gene is TRBV7-9, the J gene TRBJ1-3, with 9 bases fitting TRBD1. Per the germline V gene, CDR1 is SEHNR and CDR2 is FQNEAQ (reference sequence). CDR3 length: 12 residues. This chain's CDR3 is CASSLSRDRVHF. The CDR3 bases are TGTGCCAGCAGCTTATCGCGGGACAGGGTTCATTTT.

This clonotype has at least ten counts. This sequence joins TRBV4-1 and TRBJ1-4; D uncertain. Germline values: CDR1 MGHRA, CDR2 YSYEKL. Trimming cost V 0 bases and J 5 bases, with 13 bases left between them. The CDR3 has 16 residues. As DNA, the CDR3 is TGCGCCAGCAGCCAAGACCTTTGGCGGACGAATGAAAAACTGTTTTTT. It translates to CASSQDLWRTNEKLFF.

This clonotype was found a few times. The chain's CDR3 is CASSTGTGRYNEQFF. The CDR3 nucleotides are TGTGCCAGCAGCACCGGGACAGGGCGATACAATGAGCAGTTCTTC. The chain links TRBV7-9 to TRBJ2-1, with 9 bases that match TRBD1. V dropped 5 bases and J dropped 4; count of bases not matched to a gene: 6. The CDR3 loop spans 15 amino acids. Germline-derived CDR1 and CDR2 are SEHNR and FQNEAQ (reference sequence).

This clonotype was counted at least ten times. V and J are TRBV7-2 and TRBJ1-4; D gene unclear. CDR3 length equals 14 residues. Trimming took 4 bases from V and 4 from J, leaving 10 bases between them. Germline loops: CDR1 SGHTA, CDR2 FQGNSA. CDR3 DNA sequence: TGTGCCAGCAGCTCTTGGGGATTTAATGAAAAACTGTTTTTT. Translation gives CASSSWGFNEKLFF.

This clonotype was seen more than once but under ten times. This chain links TRBV7-2 with TRBJ2-3; D may match TRBD1 or TRBD2 (5 bases each). The V end lost 4 bases, the J end lost 1 base, and 15 bases lay between the germline ends. The CDR3 is made up of 16 amino acids. In germline, CDR1 is SGHTA, CDR2 FQGNSA. CDR3 DNA: TGTGCCAGCAGCTCTGGGGACGGAAAAGGCACAGATACGCAGTATTTT. This encodes CASSSGDGKGTDTQYF.

The V call is TRBV12-3 or TRBV12-4, the J call TRBJ2-1; tentatively, D is TRBD2 (5 bases). CDR3 size: 15 residues. V lost 7 bases and J 1 base, leaving 14 bases between the germline ends. As DNA, the CDR3 is TGTGCCAGCAACCACCGCAGGACTTCCTACAATGAGCAGTTCTTC. It encodes CASNHRRTSYNEQFF.

This clonotype was detected ten times or more. V and J are TRBV12-3 or TRBV12-4 and TRBJ1-6; D is ambiguous. The CDR3 totals 14 residues. Trimming left V 4 bases short and J 3 bases short, with 7 bases between. The CDR3 DNA sequence: TGTGCCAGCAGTTGGACGGGCTATAATTCACCCCTCCACTTT. Translation gives CASSWTGYNSPLHF.

Note on this clonotype: The junction and the germline gene differ at one end; a read error may be behind it. This chain connects TRBV14 to TRBJ2-7, with 15 nucleotides matching TRBD2. The CDR3 contains 16 residues. Germline CDR1 SGHDN, CDR2 FVKESK. The CDR3 bases are TGTGCCAGCAGCCAAGGAGGACTAGCGGGAGGGTTCGAGCAGTACTTT. Its protein product is CASSQGGLAGGFEQYF.

This clonotype was observed a few times. This chain links TRBV20-1 with TRBJ2-2, with TRBD2 matching 11 bases. Looked up from germline, CDR1 is DFQATT and CDR2 is SNEGSKA (reference sequence). J lost 2 bases, V lost 1 base, and 9 bases had no gene match. The CDR3 has 18 amino acids. CDR3 DNA sequence: TGCAGTGCTAGAGCCACTAGCGGGAGAAGGATAAACACCGGGGAGCTGTTTTTT. Amino acids: CSARATSGRRINTGELFF.

There are many counts of this clonotype. This rearrangement joins TRBV12-3 or TRBV12-4 to TRBJ1-1; 12 nucleotides agree with TRBD1. The CDR3 runs to 15 residues. J was trimmed by 4 bases and V by 6 bases; bases with no gene match: 6. The CDR3 loop is CASSQGTGGSTEAFF. The CDR3 DNA reads as TGTGCCAGCAGCCAAGGGACAGGGGGCAGCACTGAAGCTTTCTTT.

The J gene is TRBJ2-7, the V gene TRBV18; TRBD1 might be the D (6 bases). Trimming cost V 4 bases and J 2 bases, with 12 bases left between them. CDR1 and CDR2 (germline): KGHSH, LQKENI. The CDR3 runs to 14 residues. CDR3 residues: CASSRAGVAYEQYF. The DNA of the CDR3 is TGTGCCAGCTCACGGGCAGGGGTCGCCTACGAGCAGTACTTC. Using reference TRBV18 and TRBJ2-7 for the parts outside the CDR3, the full variable domain is NAGVMQNPRHLVRRRGQEARLRCSPMKGHSHVYWYRQLPEEGLKFMVYLQKENIIDESGMPKERFSAEFPKEGPSILRIQQVVRGDSAAYFCASSRAGVAYEQYFGPGTRLTVT.

The chain employs TRBV18 and TRBJ2-1, with no clear D. This CDR3 region has 15 residues. The germline gives CDR1 KGHSH, CDR2 LQKENI. V lost 3 bases to trimming and J lost 4 bases, with 13 bases between them. The CDR3 nucleotides read TGTGCCAGCTCACCCCGGAACACGGAGTACAATGAGCAGTTCTTC. Encoded protein: CASSPRNTEYNEQFF.

Many counts were recorded for this clonotype. This chain connects TRBV29-1 to TRBJ1-5; 7 bases fit TRBD1. Germline V gene data show CDR1 as SQVTM and CDR2 as ANQGSEA. V lost 4 bases to trimming and J lost 4 bases; unmatched junction nucleotides: 4. The CDR3 is 13 residues long. This CDR3 reads CSVADRTNQPQHF. CDR3 sequence (DNA): TGCAGCGTTGCGGACAGGACAAATCAGCCCCAGCATTTT.

In its sample, this clonotype was seen a few times. This chain uses TRBV5-1 with TRBJ1-4, with a possible D match to TRBD1 (6 bases). Germline V CDR1 and CDR2: SGHRS, YFSETQ. The CDR3 is 15 residues long. The ends were cut back, 3 bases at V and 5 bases at J, with 14 bases in the middle. CDR3 DNA: TGCGCCAGCAGCTGTCCAGGGGCCGAGAATGAAAAACTGTTTTTT. Its protein is CASSCPGAENEKLFF.

This clonotype was seen many times. J is TRBJ1-2 and V is TRBV3-1; possibly TRBD1 for D (6 bases). The CDR3 runs to 15 residues. Germline V gene sequence: CDR1 LGHDT, CDR2 YNNKEL (reference sequence). V lost 3 bases and J lost 4, with 15 bases in between. The CDR3 loop is CASSHYQGSGYGYTF. The CDR3 region has the DNA TGTGCCAGCAGCCATTATCAGGGGTCGGGCTATGGCTACACCTTC. Complete variable domain (other parts from reference TRBV3-1 and TRBJ1-2): DTAVSQTPKYLVTQMGNDKSIKCEQNLGHDTMYWYKQDSKKFLKIMFSYNNKELIINETVPNRFSPKSPDKAHLNLHINSLELGDSAVYFCASSHYQGSGYGYTFGSGTRLTVV.

This clonotype was detected many times. This rearrangement joins TRBV20-1 to TRBJ2-1, with 11 bases aligning to TRBD2. Germline V gene lookup returns CDR1 DFQATT and CDR2 SNEGSKA (reference sequence). This CDR3 has 18 amino acids. The V and J ends lost 0 bases and 8 bases, in that order; junction bases with no gene match: 15. CDR3 in amino acids: CSARDDWLAGGPGDEQFF. The CDR3 DNA sequence: TGCAGTGCTAGAGATGACTGGTTAGCGGGGGGGCCAGGGGATGAGCAGTTCTTC.

The gene calls are TRBV14 and TRBJ2-2; no clear D. Germline assignment: CDR1 SGHDN and CDR2 FVKESK. Trimming stripped 6 bases from V and 6 bases from J, with 11 bases between. This CDR3 is 13 amino acids long. The CDR3 region is CASSPLFPGELFF. CDR3 DNA sequence: TGTGCCAGCAGTCCACTTTTCCCCGGGGAGCTGTTTTTT.

This clonotype was observed a handful of times. V and J are TRBV14 and TRBJ1-1, with D possibly being TRBD1 (5 bases). This CDR3 region has 16 residues. Germline CDR1 and CDR2: SGHDN and FVKESK. V was trimmed by 7 bases and J by 1 base, leaving 19 bases between them. CDR3 nucleotides: TGTGCCAGCACCCGTAGCGGTCGAGGACAGAACACTGAAGCTTTCTTT. Encoded protein: CASTRSGRGQNTEAFF.

This clonotype was detected ten times or more. This chain links TRBV19 with TRBJ2-1; 7 bases fit TRBD2. The germline V gene has CDR1 LNHDA and CDR2 SQIVND (reference sequence). V was pared by 3 bases and J by 3 bases, with 14 bases of the junction left unmatched. This CDR3 region has 18 residues. CDR3: CASSIGPSSGLIYNEQFF. The CDR3 nucleotides read TGTGCCAGTAGTATTGGCCCCTCTAGCGGACTCATCTACAATGAGCAGTTCTTC.

This rearrangement joins TRBV24-1 to TRBJ2-1; 13 bases are a match to TRBD2. The CDR3 runs to 15 residues. J was trimmed by 5 bases and V by 6 bases; bases with no gene match: 3. In germline, CDR1 is KGHDR, CDR2 SFDVKD. The CDR3 bases are TGTGCCACCAGTATAGGGACTAGCGGGAACAATGAGCAGTTCTTC. Amino acid sequence: CATSIGTSGNNEQFF.

This clonotype appeared many times. The V gene is TRBV11-2, the J gene TRBJ2-7; 8 nucleotides align to TRBD2. V lost 5 bases, J lost 1 base, and 10 bases stayed unmatched. The CDR3 runs to 16 residues. Germline V CDR1 and CDR2: SGHAT, FQNNGV. The CDR3 loop is CASSPISREGSYEQYF. The DNA for the CDR3 is TGTGCCAGCAGCCCTATTTCCCGGGAGGGATCCTACGAGCAGTACTTC.